Here is one TCR beta chain with its context. Clones were read by immunoSEQ multiplex PCR, and TCRdb kept only the in-frame ones, dropping some. This table has 300,000 to 450,000 clones, roughly 86% appearing once. The source of the sample is a study of blood T cell repertoires in COVID-19. At the level of the study: Sources were T cells, B-cell-depleted T cells, or PBMCs; the material itself was cDNA or gDNA.

The origin of this receptor is a human donor in a cohort sampled during active COVID-19. Sequenced sample: peripheral blood.

For the CDR3, the DNA is TGTGCCAGCAGCCCGACATCGAACGTAGCCAAAAACATTCAGTACTTC. Translation gives CASSPTSNVAKNIQYF. This chain connects TRBV7-9 to TRBJ2-4; D not resolved. The V gene's germline CDR1 is SEHNR and CDR2 FQNEAQ (reference sequence). This CDR3 comprises 16 residues. The V end lost 5 bases, the J end lost 0 bases, and 14 bases lay between the germline ends.